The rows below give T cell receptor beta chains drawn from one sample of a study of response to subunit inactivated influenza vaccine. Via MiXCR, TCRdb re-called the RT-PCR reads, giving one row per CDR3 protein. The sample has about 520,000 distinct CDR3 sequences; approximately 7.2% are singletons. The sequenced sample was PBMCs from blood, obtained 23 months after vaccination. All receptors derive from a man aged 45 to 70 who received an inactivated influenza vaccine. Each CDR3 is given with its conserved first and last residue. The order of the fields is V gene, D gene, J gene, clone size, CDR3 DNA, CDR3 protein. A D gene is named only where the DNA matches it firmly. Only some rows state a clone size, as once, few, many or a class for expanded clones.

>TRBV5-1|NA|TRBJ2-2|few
TGCGCCAGCAGCTTGGAGTCCCAGGGCATCGGGGAGCTGTTTTTT
CASSLESQGIGELFF
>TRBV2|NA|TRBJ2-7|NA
TGTGCCAGCAGTCAGAAATACTACGAGCAGTACTTC
CASSQKYYEQYF
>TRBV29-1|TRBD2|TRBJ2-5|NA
TGCAGCGCACGTAGCGGGGGACAAGAGACCCAGTACTTC
CSARSGGQETQYF
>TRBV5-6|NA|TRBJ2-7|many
TGTGCCAGCAGGGGCGTCACCCAGGGAGAGCAGTACTTC
CASRGVTQGEQYF
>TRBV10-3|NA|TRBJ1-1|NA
TGTGCCATCAAGGGGGGAGGCACTGAAGCTTTCTTT
CAIKGGGTEAFF
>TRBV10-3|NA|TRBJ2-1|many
TGTGCCATCAGTGGGACGGACAATGAGCAGTTCTTC
CAISGTDNEQFF
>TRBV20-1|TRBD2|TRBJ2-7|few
TGCAGTGCCTCCCGGAGAGCGGGAGGGTACGAGCAGTACTTC
CSASRRAGGYEQYF
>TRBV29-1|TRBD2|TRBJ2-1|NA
TGCAGCGTTCAACCCGGGACTAGCGGGATGGGCAATGAGCAGTTCTTC
CSVQPGTSGMGNEQFF
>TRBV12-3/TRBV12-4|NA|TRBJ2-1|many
TGTGCCAGCAGTTTTCAGGCTGCCAGTGAGCAGTTCTTC
CASSFQAASEQFF
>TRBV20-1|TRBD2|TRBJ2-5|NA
TGCAGTGCTAGACCGGGACTAGGTGGTGAGACCCAGTACTTC
CSARPGLGGETQYF
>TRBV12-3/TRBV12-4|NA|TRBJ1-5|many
TGTGCCAGCAGTTTCTATCATCAGCCCCAGCATTTT
CASSFYHQPQHF
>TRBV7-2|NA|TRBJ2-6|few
TGTGCCAGCAGCATTTGGGGCTCTGGGGCCAACGTCCTGACTTTC
CASSIWGSGANVLTF
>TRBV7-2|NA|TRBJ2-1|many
TGTGCCAGCAGCTTATTCCCTGCACATGAGCAGTTCTTC
CASSLFPAHEQFF
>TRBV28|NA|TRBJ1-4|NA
TGTGCCAGCTACAGCCGAACTAAGGAAAAACTGTTTTTT
CASYSRTKEKLFF
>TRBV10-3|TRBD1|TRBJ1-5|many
TGTGCCATCAGTGAGTCGGAGGCAGGAGGGGGCCAGCCCCAGCATTTT
CAISESEAGGGQPQHF
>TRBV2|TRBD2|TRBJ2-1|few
TGTGCCAGCAGTAAGGGACTAGCGGGAGGGTTCTTC
CASSKGLAGGFF
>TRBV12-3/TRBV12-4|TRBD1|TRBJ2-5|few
TGTGCCAGCAGCTCTGACAGGGAAAGTGAGACCCAGTACTTC
CASSSDRESETQYF